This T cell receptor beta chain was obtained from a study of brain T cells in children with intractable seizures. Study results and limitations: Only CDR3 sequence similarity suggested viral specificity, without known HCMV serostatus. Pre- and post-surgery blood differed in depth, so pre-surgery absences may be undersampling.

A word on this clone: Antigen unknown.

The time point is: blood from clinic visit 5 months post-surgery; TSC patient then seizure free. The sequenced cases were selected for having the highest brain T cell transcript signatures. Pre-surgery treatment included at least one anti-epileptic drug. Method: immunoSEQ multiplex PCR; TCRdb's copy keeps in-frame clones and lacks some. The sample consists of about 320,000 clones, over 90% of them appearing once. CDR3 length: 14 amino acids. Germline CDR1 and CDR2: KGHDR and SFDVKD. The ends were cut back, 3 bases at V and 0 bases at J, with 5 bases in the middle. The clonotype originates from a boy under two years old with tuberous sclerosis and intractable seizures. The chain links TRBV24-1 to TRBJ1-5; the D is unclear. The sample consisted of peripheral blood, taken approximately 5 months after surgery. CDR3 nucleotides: TGTGCCACCAGTGATCCCTATAGCAATCAGCCCCAGCATTTT. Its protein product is CATSDPYSNQPQHF.